This T cell receptor beta chain was identified in a study of T cell responses to AZD1222 COVID-19 vaccine. The overall study: Combined were second doses at about 4 or about 12 weeks.

TCRdb keeps only in-frame clones here, not all; method: immunoSEQ multiplex PCR. This table has some 180,000 clones, around nine tenths appearing once. This TCR was recovered from an adult in good health. Sample: peripheral blood, taken on day 0 of AZD1222 vaccination.

The CDR3 DNA follows: TGTGCCAGCAGTCACGGGGGGGATGACGAGCAGTACTTC. Translated: CASSHGGDDEQYF. J is TRBJ2-7 and V is TRBV28; 8 bases line up with TRBD2. This CDR3 is 13 amino acids long. CDR1 is MDHEN and CDR2 is SYDVKM in the germline V gene. J gave up 5 bases and V 5 bases, and 5 bases lay outside the gene matches.